Detailed here is one T cell receptor (beta chain). This CDR3 contains 14 residues. The V gene lost 9 bases and the J gene lost 0 bases, with 11 bases spanning the gap. Per the germline V gene, CDR1 is ENHRY and CDR2 is SYGVKD. This sample is part of a study of CDR3 diversity in severe acne. TCRdb re-analysed the PCR reads in MiXCR, keeping a single row per CDR3 protein. Among over 85,000 distinct CDR3 sequences listed, 45% to 60% were seen once. The rearrangement joins TRBV10-3 to TRBJ1-4; D call uncertain. This clonotype was obtained from a male donor with acne. The sample was blood. The CDR3 bases are TGTGCCATGGACCTAACTTCAACTAATGAAAAACTGTTTTTT. This codes for CAMDLTSTNEKLFF.